This TCR beta chain appears in the sequencing data of a study of glioma-infiltrating T cells after dendritic cell vaccination. V lost 5 bases to trimming and J lost 8 bases; unmatched junction nucleotides: 8. The CDR3 spans 15 residues. The germline gives CDR1 SNHLY, CDR2 FYNNEI. Assay used: immunoSEQ multiplex PCR; TCRdb lists only in-frame clones, some missing. The table lists roughly 96,000 clones, 70% to 80% of them singletons. Material: blood, obtained before dendritic cell vaccination. J is TRBJ2-6 and V is TRBV2, with 8 positions matching TRBD1. The TCR originated in a human donor with glioblastoma. The CDR3 loop reads CASSPRTGLPNVLTF. CDR3 in DNA: TGTGCCAGCAGTCCCAGGACAGGGTTACCCAACGTCCTGACTTTC.